This paragraph covers one T cell receptor (beta chain) sequence. Its antigen remains unknown. The data originate from a study of shared clonotypes between healthy human individuals. Study-wide results and limits: Relative to memory subsets, naive subsets generally showed larger estimated richness.

TCRdb's table, derived via immunoSEQ multiplex PCR, lists solely in-frame clones and lacks some. This table holds around 1.6 million clones, 98% found once. The CDR3 is made up of 14 amino acids. Trimming took off 4 bases at V and 0 bases at J, with 8 bases between the two ends. The germline V gene has CDR1 SGHRS and CDR2 YFSETQ. The sequenced sample consisted of naive CD4+ T cells sorted from blood. Subset here: CD45RA+ positively selected. This chain links TRBV5-1 with TRBJ2-1, with D unresolved. This TCR came from a man aged 30 to 39 in good health. CDR3 sequence (DNA): TGCGCCAGCAGCCTACAGCCCTCCTACAATGAGCAGTTCTTC. Amino acid sequence: CASSLQPSYNEQFF.